The entry below gives a single TCR beta chain sequence along with its context. These data come from a study of blood T cell repertoires in COVID-19. About the research overall: There were acute and convalescent COVID-19 samples, and they came from the United States, Italy and Spain.

This CDR3 spans 14 amino acids. The germline gives CDR1 SGHKS, CDR2 YYEKEE (reference sequence). V was cut by 1 base and J by 7 bases, with 9 bases left in between. The method was immunoSEQ multiplex PCR; TCRdb's version includes in-frame clones alone and lacks a portion of them. The repertoire holds 200,000 to 250,000 clones, with roughly nine tenths as singletons. The TCR sequence derives from a man in his 60s with COVID-19, enrolled during active disease. The sample was peripheral blood. The V and J genes are TRBV5-5 and TRBJ1-6; D may be TRBD1 (5 bases). CDR3 DNA sequence: TGTGCCAGCAGCTTGCTCCAGGGAAATTCACCCCTCCACTTT. Protein: CASSLLQGNSPLHF.